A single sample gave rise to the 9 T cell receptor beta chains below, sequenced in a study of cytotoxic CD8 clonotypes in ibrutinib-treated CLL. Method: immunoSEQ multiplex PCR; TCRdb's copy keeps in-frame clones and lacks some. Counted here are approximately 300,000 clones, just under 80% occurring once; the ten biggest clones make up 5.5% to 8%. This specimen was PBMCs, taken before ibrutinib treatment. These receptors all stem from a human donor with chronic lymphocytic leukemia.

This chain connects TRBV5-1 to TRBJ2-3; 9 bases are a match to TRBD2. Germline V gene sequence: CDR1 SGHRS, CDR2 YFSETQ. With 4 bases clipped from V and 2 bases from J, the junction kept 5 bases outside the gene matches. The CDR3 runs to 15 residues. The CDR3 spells CASSTASGATDTQYF. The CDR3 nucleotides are TGCGCCAGCAGCACTGCTAGCGGGGCCACAGATACGCAGTATTTT.

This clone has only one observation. The CDR3 DNA reads as TGTGCCAGCAGTTTTCTGGCGGGTAGCAATCAGCCCCAGCATTTT. Protein sequence: CASSFLAGSNQPQHF. This sequence joins TRBV28 and TRBJ1-5; D unclear. Germline-derived CDR1 and CDR2 are MDHEN and SYDVKM. V was shortened by 3 bases and J by 0 bases, with 9 bases between the two germline ends. This CDR3 is 15 amino acids long.

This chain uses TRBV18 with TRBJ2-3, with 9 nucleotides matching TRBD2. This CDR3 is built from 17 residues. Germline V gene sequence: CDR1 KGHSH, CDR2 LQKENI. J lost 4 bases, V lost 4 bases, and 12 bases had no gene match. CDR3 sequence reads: CASSLASSGIGADTQYF. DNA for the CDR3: TGTGCCAGCTCACTCGCTTCTAGCGGGATAGGGGCAGATACGCAGTATTTT.

The CDR3 DNA reads TGCGCCAGCAGTGAGTCGGGTCAGCTAAACTCCTACAATGAGCAGTTCTTC. Its translation is CASSESGQLNSYNEQFF. The chain employs TRBV10-1 and TRBJ2-1; no clear D. Trimming removed 0 bases from V and 0 bases from J, with 12 bases in between. The V gene's germline CDR1 is WNHNN and CDR2 SYGVQD (reference sequence). This CDR3 contains 17 residues.

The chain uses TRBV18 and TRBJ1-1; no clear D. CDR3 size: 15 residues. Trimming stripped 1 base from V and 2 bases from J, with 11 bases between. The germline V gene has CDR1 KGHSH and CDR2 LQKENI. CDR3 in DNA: TGTGCCAGCTCACCACGCGAGGCAAGAAACACTGAAGCTTTCTTT. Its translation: CASSPREARNTEAFF.

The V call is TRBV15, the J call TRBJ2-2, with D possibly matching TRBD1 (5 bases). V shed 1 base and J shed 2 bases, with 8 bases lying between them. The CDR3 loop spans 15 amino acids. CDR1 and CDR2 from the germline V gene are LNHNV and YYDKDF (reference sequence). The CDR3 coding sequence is TGTGCCACCAGCAGAGTACAGGTTAACACCGGGGAGCTGTTTTTT. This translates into CATSRVQVNTGELFF.

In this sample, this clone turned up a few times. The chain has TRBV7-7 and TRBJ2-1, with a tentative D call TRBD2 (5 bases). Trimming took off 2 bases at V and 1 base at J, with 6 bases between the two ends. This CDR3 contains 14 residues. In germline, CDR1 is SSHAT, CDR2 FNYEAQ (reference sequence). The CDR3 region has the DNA TGTGCCAGCAGCTTAAGCGGATCCTACAATGAGCAGTTCTTC. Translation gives CASSLSGSYNEQFF.

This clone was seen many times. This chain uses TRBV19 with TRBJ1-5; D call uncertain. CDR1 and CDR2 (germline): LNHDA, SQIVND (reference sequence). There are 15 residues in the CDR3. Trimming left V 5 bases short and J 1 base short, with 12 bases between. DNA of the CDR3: TGTGCCAGTAGTCCCCCTCCCGGGAGCAATCAGCCCCAGCATTTT. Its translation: CASSPPPGSNQPQHF.

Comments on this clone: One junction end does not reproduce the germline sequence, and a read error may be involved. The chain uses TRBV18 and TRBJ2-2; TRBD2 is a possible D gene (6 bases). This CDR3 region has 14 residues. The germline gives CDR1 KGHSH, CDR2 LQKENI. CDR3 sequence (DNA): TGTGCCAGTTCACCGCGGGGTGACACCGGGGAGCTGTTTTTT. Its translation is CASSPRGDTGELFF.